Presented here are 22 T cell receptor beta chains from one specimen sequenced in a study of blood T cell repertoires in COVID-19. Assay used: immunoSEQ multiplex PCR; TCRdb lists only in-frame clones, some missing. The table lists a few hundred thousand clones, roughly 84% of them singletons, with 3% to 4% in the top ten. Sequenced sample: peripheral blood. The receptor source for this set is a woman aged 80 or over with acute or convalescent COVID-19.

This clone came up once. The chain's CDR3 is CATSSGTGDHTEAFF. The CDR3 DNA sequence: TGTGCCACCAGCAGCGGGACAGGGGACCACACTGAAGCTTTCTTT. The gene calls are TRBV15 and TRBJ1-1, with 10 bases lining up with TRBD1. The germline V gene has CDR1 LNHNV and CDR2 YYDKDF (reference sequence). The CDR3 runs to 15 residues. V shed 3 bases and J 3 bases; nucleotides not matched to a gene: 4.

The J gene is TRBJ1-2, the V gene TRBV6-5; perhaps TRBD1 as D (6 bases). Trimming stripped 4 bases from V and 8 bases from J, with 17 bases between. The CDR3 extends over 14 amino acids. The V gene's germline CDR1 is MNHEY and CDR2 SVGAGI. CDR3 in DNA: TGTGCCAGCAGTTCCACAGGGCCCGGGGACGGCTACACCTTC. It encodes CASSSTGPGDGYTF.

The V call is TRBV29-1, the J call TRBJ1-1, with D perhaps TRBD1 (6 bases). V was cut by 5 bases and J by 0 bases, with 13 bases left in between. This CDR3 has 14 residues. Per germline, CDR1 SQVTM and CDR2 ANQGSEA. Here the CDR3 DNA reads TGCAGCGTTCTGCAGGGGAGCATGAACACTGAAGCTTTCTTT. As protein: CSVLQGSMNTEAFF.

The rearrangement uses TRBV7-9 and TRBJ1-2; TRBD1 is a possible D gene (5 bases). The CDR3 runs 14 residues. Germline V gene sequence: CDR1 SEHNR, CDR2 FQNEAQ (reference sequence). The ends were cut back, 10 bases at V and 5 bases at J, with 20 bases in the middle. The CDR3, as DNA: TGTGCCACCCCAGAGAGCAGGGCGGGATATGGCTACACCTTC. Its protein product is CATPESRAGYGYTF.

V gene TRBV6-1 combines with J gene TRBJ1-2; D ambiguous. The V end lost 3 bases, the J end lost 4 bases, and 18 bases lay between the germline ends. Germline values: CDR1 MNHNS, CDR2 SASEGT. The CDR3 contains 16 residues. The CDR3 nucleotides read TGTGCCAGCAGTGATGTGGCAGGAAGATTACTCTATGGCTACACCTTC. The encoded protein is CASSDVAGRLLYGYTF.

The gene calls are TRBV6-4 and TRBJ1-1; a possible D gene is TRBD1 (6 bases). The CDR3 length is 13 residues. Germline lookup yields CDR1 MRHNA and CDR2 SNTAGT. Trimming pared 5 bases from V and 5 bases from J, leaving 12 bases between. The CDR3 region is CASSQGLGTEAFF. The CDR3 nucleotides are TGTGCCAGCAGTCAGGGGTTGGGTACTGAAGCTTTCTTT.

The CDR3 loop reads CASTGTGVIKEKLFF. The DNA of the CDR3 is TGTGCCAGTACTGGGACAGGGGTAATTAAGGAAAAACTGTTTTTT. The chain combines TRBV19 with TRBJ1-4; 10 bases match TRBD1. This CDR3 spans 15 amino acids. After removal of 7 bases from V and 8 bases from J, the junction contained 10 bases not matched to a gene. The V gene's germline CDR1 is LNHDA and CDR2 SQIVND (reference sequence).

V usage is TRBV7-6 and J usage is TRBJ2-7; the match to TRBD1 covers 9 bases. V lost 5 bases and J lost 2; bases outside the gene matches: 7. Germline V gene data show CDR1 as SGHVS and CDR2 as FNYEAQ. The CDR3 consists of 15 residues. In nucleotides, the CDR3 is TGTGCCAGCAGCAGGGGGACAGGGAGGCCCTACGAGCAGTACTTC. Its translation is CASSRGTGRPYEQYF.

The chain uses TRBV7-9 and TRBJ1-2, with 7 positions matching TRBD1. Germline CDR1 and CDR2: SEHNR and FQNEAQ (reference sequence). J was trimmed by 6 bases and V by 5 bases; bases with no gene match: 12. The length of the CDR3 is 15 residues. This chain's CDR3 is CASSPGTAQTDGYTF. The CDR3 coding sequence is TGTGCCAGCAGCCCCGGGACAGCCCAAACCGATGGCTACACCTTC.

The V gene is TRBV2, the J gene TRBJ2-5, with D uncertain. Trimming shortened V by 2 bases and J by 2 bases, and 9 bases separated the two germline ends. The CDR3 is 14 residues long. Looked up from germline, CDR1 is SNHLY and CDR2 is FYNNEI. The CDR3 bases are TGTGCCAGCAGTGAACTATCGAGACAAGAGACCCAGTACTTC. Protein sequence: CASSELSRQETQYF.

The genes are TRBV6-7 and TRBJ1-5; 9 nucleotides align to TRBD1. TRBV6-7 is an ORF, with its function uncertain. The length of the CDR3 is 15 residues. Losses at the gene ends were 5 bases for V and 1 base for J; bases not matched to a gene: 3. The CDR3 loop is CASSRDRGSNQPQHF. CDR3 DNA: TGTGCCAGCAGTCGCGACAGGGGGAGCAATCAGCCCCAGCATTTT.

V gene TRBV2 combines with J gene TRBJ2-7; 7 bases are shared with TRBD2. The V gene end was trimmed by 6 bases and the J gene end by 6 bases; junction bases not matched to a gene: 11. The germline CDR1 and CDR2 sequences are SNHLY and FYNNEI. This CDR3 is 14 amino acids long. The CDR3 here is CASRRRTSGSEQYF. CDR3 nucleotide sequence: TGTGCCAGCAGACGTCGGACTAGTGGCAGCGAGCAGTACTTC.

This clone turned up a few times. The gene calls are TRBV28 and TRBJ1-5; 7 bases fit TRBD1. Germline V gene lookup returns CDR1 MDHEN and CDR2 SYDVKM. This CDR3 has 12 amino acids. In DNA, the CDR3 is TGTGTGTCAGGGACAGGCAATCAGCCCCAGCATTTT. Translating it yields CVSGTGNQPQHF.

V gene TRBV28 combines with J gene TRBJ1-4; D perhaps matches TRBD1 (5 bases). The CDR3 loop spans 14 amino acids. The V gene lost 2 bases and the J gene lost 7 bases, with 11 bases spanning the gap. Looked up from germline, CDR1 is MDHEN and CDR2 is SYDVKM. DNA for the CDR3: TGTGCCAGCAGTTTAGGGGGGGGAGGTGAAAAACTGTTTTTT. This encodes CASSLGGGGEKLFF.

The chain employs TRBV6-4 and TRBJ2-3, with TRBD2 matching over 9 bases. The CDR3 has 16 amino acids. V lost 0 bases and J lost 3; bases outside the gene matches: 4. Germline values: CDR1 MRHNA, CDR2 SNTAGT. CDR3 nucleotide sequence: TGTGCCAGCAGTGACTCATCTAGCGGGGTTACAGATACGCAGTATTTT. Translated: CASSDSSSGVTDTQYF.

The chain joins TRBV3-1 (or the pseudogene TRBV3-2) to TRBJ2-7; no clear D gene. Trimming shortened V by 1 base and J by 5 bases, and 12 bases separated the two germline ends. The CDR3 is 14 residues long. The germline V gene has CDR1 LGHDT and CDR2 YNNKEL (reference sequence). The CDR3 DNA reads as TGTGCCAGCAGCCAAGTAATCTCGGTCCACGAGCAGTACTTC. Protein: CASSQVISVHEQYF.

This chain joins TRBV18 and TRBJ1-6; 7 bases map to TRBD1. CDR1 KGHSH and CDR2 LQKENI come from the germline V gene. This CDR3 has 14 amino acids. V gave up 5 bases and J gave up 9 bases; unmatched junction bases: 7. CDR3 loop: CASSVGGEFSPLHF. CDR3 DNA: TGTGCCAGCTCAGTAGGGGGCGAATTTTCACCCCTCCACTTT.

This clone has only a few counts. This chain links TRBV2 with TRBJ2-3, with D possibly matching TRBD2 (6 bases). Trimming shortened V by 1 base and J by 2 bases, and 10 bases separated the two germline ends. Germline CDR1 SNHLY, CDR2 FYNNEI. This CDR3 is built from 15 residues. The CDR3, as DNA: TGTGCCAGCAGTGAAGAACTAGCAGCCACAGATACGCAGTATTTT. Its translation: CASSEELAATDTQYF.

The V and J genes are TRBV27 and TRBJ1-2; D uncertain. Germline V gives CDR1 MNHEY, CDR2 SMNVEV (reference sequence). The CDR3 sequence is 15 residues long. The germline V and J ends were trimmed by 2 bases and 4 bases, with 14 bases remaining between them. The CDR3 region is CASSLVGEGGYGYTF. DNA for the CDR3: TGTGCCAGCAGTTTAGTTGGGGAGGGAGGCTATGGCTACACCTTC.

CDR3: CASSLWAPDGTDTQYF. The CDR3 region has the DNA TGTGCCAGCAGCTTGTGGGCCCCCGATGGCACAGATACGCAGTATTTT. This chain uses TRBV7-3 with TRBJ2-3; D remains unclear. Germline CDR1 reads SGHTA; CDR2 reads FQGTGA. The CDR3 covers 16 residues. Trimming pared 3 bases from V and 1 base from J, leaving 14 bases between.

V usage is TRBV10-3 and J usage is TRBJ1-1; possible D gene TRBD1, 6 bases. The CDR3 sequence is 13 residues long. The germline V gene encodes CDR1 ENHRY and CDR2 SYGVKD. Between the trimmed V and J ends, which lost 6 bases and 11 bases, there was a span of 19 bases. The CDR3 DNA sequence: TGTGCCATCAGGGGGGCCCCCCGTGCCGTGGCTTTCTTT. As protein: CAIRGAPRAVAFF.

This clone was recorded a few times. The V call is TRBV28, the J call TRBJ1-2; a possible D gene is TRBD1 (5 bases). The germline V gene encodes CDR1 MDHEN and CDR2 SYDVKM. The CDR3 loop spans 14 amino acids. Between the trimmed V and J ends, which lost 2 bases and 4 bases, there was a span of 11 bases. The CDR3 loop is CASSLAGGIYGYTF. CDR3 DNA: TGTGCCAGCAGTTTAGCGGGGGGTATCTATGGCTACACCTTC.